Below, 24 T cell receptor beta chains from the same sample are listed, as sequenced in a study of human T cells and chemical hapten exposure. Time point denoted: pre-sensitization, week 0. As to treatment: therapeutic diphenylcyclopropenone sensitization with weekly scalp DPC. It was from unfractionated whole blood that total RNA was extracted. TCRdb called the RACE reads again in MiXCR, with one record for every CDR3 protein. The repertoire holds 35,000 to 45,000 distinct CDR3 sequences, with around 12% as singletons. The material sequenced was whole blood, taken in connection with sensitization to the hapten diphenylcyclopropenone (DPC). These receptor sequences come from a middle-aged woman with alopecia areata. Some clones in this sample may be carry-over from other donors' samples.

In this sample, this clonotype turned up many times. This chain uses TRBV2 with TRBJ2-7, with D possibly TRBD2 on 5 matching bases. There are 13 residues in the CDR3. V lost 7 bases and J lost 0, with 10 bases in between. From germline, CDR1 is SNHLY and CDR2 FYNNEI. This CDR3 is CASTRLTSYEQYF. CDR3 sequence (DNA): TGTGCCAGCACTCGACTAACCTCCTACGAGCAGTACTTC.

In this sample, this clonotype turned up many times. V is TRBV7-3 and J is TRBJ1-1; D remains unclear. The V end was cut by 2 bases, the J end by 5 bases, with 6 bases between. There are 12 residues in the CDR3. The germline gives CDR1 SGHTA, CDR2 FQGTGA. The CDR3 coding sequence is TGTGCCAGCAGCTTAGACGGGACTGAAGCTTTCTTT. Amino acids: CASSLDGTEAFF.

This chain uses TRBV18 with TRBJ1-2; 9 nucleotides match TRBD1. V lost 2 bases to trimming and J lost 2 bases; unmatched junction nucleotides: 6. This CDR3 region has 16 residues. Germline values: CDR1 KGHSH, CDR2 LQKENI. The CDR3 DNA reads as TGTGCCAGCTCACCAAACCGGGACAGGGAGAACTATGGCTACACCTTC. It codes for CASSPNRDRENYGYTF. The full variable domain, with the rest looked up from reference TRBV18 and TRBJ1-2, is NAGVMQNPRHLVRRRGQEARLRCSPMKGHSHVYWYRQLPEEGLKFMVYLQKENIIDESGMPKERFSAEFPKEGPSILRIQQVVRGDSAAYFCASSPNRDRENYGYTFGSGTRLTVV.

There are a few counts of this clonotype. The chain carries TRBV3-1 and TRBJ2-7; D gene ambiguous. V was shortened by 4 bases and J by 3 bases, with 19 bases between the two germline ends. The length of the CDR3 is 16 residues. Germline assignment: CDR1 LGHDT and CDR2 YNNKEL (reference sequence). The CDR3: CASSRFVGRAVYEQYF. CDR3 DNA sequence: TGTGCCAGCAGCCGGTTTGTCGGTCGCGCTGTCTACGAGCAGTACTTC.

The rearrangement links TRBV5-1 to TRBJ2-1; D may be TRBD2 (5 bases). The length of the CDR3 is 16 residues. V was pared by 4 bases and J by 0 bases, with 14 bases between. The germline V gene encodes CDR1 SGHRS and CDR2 YFSETQ. In DNA form, the CDR3 reads TGCGCCAGCAGCCTAGGTGGCGGGTACTCCTACAATGAGCAGTTCTTC. Protein product: CASSLGGGYSYNEQFF.

This rearrangement joins TRBV29-1 to TRBJ1-2; D gene unclear. Germline V gives CDR1 SQVTM, CDR2 ANQGSEA. V lost 7 bases and J 4 bases, leaving 16 bases between the germline ends. This CDR3 is 13 amino acids long. The DNA of the CDR3 is TGCAGCGCAGACACGGACGGCCGCTATGGCTACACCTTC. Its translation: CSADTDGRYGYTF.

A note on this clonotype: One end of the junction does not line up with germline, which may come from a read error. The chain is built from TRBV12-3 or TRBV12-4 and TRBJ1-4, with D possibly TRBD1 on 5 matching bases. The CDR3 runs 15 residues. This chain's CDR3 is CASNLGATTNEKLFF. CDR3 DNA: TGTGCCAGCAATTTAGGGGCGACAACTAATGAAAAACTGTTTTTT.

The chain combines TRBV28 with TRBJ1-1; 7 bases are a match to TRBD1. After removal of 5 bases from V and 7 bases from J, the junction contained 13 bases not matched to a gene. In germline, CDR1 is MDHEN, CDR2 SYDVKM. This CDR3 region has 15 residues. CDR3 sequence reads: CASSVDRVPLYEAFF. Written as DNA, the CDR3 is TGTGCCAGCAGTGTCGACAGGGTCCCCCTTTATGAAGCTTTCTTT.

The chain uses TRBV29-1 and TRBJ2-2; D is perhaps TRBD1 or TRBD2 (5 bases each). With 0 bases removed from V and 3 bases from J, the gap between germline ends came to 17 bases. The CDR3 loop spans 17 amino acids. The germline V gene encodes CDR1 SQVTM and CDR2 ANQGSEA. DNA for the CDR3: TGCAGCGTTGAAGATTGGAGAGGGGCGCGCGACACCGGGGAGCTGTTTTTT. It codes for CSVEDWRGARDTGELFF.

This clonotype was seen repeatedly, ten times or more. The junction differs from germline at one of its ends, possibly a read error. This sequence joins TRBV6-6 and TRBJ2-3; D perhaps matches TRBD1 (6 bases). Germline V lookup: CDR1 MNHNY, CDR2 SVGAGI (reference sequence). The CDR3 contains 12 residues. The CDR3 sequence: CVSSYRVDTQYF. In nucleotides, the CDR3 is TGTGTCAGCAGTTACAGGGTGGATACGCAGTATTTT.

This clonotype was seen many times. The chain combines TRBV5-6 with TRBJ1-6; D possibly corresponds to TRBD1 (5 bases). Germline CDR1 SGHDT, CDR2 YYEEEE. The V gene lost 2 bases and the J gene lost 13 bases, with 16 bases spanning the gap. The CDR3 extends over 14 amino acids. The CDR3 DNA follows: TGTGCCAGCAGCTTCTCGGACATCGGTTTGCCCCTCCACTTT. It specifies CASSFSDIGLPLHF.

The sample holds many counts of this clonotype. J is TRBJ1-3 and V is TRBV30; D ambiguous. Trimming cost V 5 bases and J 0 bases, with 8 bases left between them. Germline V gene lookup returns CDR1 GTSNPN and CDR2 SVGIG (reference sequence). This CDR3 has 13 residues. CDR3 sequence reads: CAWGRNSGNTIYF. CDR3 nucleotides: TGTGCCTGGGGACGGAACTCTGGAAACACCATATATTTT.

This clonotype was detected ten times or more. The chain carries TRBV18 and TRBJ1-6; no reliable D call. Germline CDR1 and CDR2: KGHSH and LQKENI. V lost 1 base, J lost 5 bases, and 6 bases lay in between. This CDR3 is 14 amino acids long. For the CDR3, the DNA is TGTGCCAGCTCACCACAGGGAGATAATTCACCCCTCCACTTT. Translation: CASSPQGDNSPLHF.

This clonotype was recorded at least ten times. This chain uses TRBV5-1 with TRBJ2-7, with TRBD1 identical over 10 bases. J lost 4 bases, V lost 5 bases, and 6 bases had no gene match. CDR1 is SGHRS, CDR2 YFSETQ, per germline. This CDR3 is 14 amino acids long. CDR3 DNA: TGCGCCAGCAGGTCCGGGACAGGGGCTTACGAGCAGTACTTC. Its protein product is CASRSGTGAYEQYF.

This clonotype was seen a single time. V usage is TRBV29-1 and J usage is TRBJ2-7, with TRBD2 matching over 11 bases. The CDR3 covers 15 residues. Per germline, CDR1 SQVTM and CDR2 ANQGSEA. The trim removed 8 bases at V and 6 bases at J, leaving 15 bases unmatched. The CDR3 DNA reads TGCAGCACCTCCTCCACACTAGCGGGAGTCGGCGAGCAGTACTTC. It encodes CSTSSTLAGVGEQYF.

This clonotype was recorded many times. The rearrangement links TRBV19 to TRBJ2-3, with TRBD2 matching 11 bases. The V gene's germline CDR1 is LNHDA and CDR2 SQIVND (reference sequence). J was trimmed by 5 bases and V by 7 bases; bases with no gene match: 5. The CDR3 extends over 14 amino acids. CDR3 amino acids: CASTTTSGIDTQYF. Written as DNA, the CDR3 is TGTGCCAGTACCACGACTAGCGGGATAGATACGCAGTATTTT.

This clonotype was seen at least ten times. The chain couples TRBV12-3 or TRBV12-4 to TRBJ2-1; maybe TRBD2 (6 bases). V was cut by 6 bases and J by 7 bases, with 22 bases left in between. The CDR3 loop spans 16 amino acids. The CDR3 region has the DNA TGTGCCAGCAGCTCTTTCCGCGGGGCTATAGGGAATGAGCAGTTCTTC. Protein: CASSSFRGAIGNEQFF.

This clonotype was detected many times. V gene TRBV3-1 combines with J gene TRBJ1-2; D remains unclear. The CDR3 length is 11 residues. Germline CDR1 and CDR2: LGHDT and YNNKEL (reference sequence). Trimming left V 5 bases short and J 2 bases short, with 3 bases between. CDR3 nucleotide sequence: TGTGCCAGCAGCGAAAACTATGGCTACACCTTC. This translates into CASSENYGYTF.

As DNA, the CDR3 is TGCAGCGTTGAAGTGGGACAGTCCTCCTACGAGCAGTACTTC. Translation gives CSVEVGQSSYEQYF. The rearrangement uses TRBV29-1 and TRBJ2-7, with 7 bases matching TRBD1. The CDR3 covers 14 residues. V lost 1 base and J lost 0; bases outside the gene matches: 3. Germline-derived CDR1 and CDR2 are SQVTM and ANQGSEA.

This clonotype has a count of ten or more. This chain links TRBV7-2 with TRBJ1-1; the match to TRBD1 covers 7 bases. Trimming took 3 bases from V and 1 from J; bases not matched to a gene: 5. Per the germline V gene, CDR1 is SGHTA and CDR2 is FQGNSA. The CDR3 covers 15 residues. DNA for the CDR3: TGTGCCAGCAGCTTGATCGGGACAGCGAACACTGAAGCTTTCTTT. Its translation: CASSLIGTANTEAFF.

This clonotype was recorded at least ten times. V and J are TRBV12-3 or TRBV12-4 and TRBJ2-1, with a tentative D call TRBD2 (6 bases). V was trimmed by 6 bases and J by 8 bases, leaving 20 bases between them. This CDR3 region has 15 residues. The CDR3 DNA reads TGTGCCAGCAGCTCCGCCGGGACTGAAGGCGATGAGCAGTTCTTC. Protein sequence: CASSSAGTEGDEQFF.

J is TRBJ2-5 and V is TRBV4-1; D is uncertain. CDR1 MGHRA and CDR2 YSYEKL come from the germline V gene. The CDR3 runs 16 residues. Trimming removed 3 bases at V and 2 bases at J, with 16 bases between. The CDR3: CASSQDSRVTQETQYF. As DNA, the CDR3 is TGCGCCAGCAGCCAGGATAGCCGTGTAACACAAGAGACCCAGTACTTC.

This clonotype was seen at least ten times. The chain links TRBV20-1 to TRBJ2-5; TRBD1 might be the D (6 bases). The V end was cut by 5 bases, the J end by 5 bases, with 15 bases between. Germline assignment: CDR1 DFQATT and CDR2 SNEGSKA (reference sequence). The CDR3 runs 13 residues. The CDR3 DNA sequence: TGCAGTGCTGCTTACAGGGTTGGTGAGACCCAGTACTTC. It is translated as CSAAYRVGETQYF.

This chain uses TRBV21-1 with TRBJ2-7; TRBD2, the D gene given by the table, was not confirmed from the DNA. TRBV21-1 is a documented pseudogene. This CDR3 spans 17 amino acids. The CDR3 here is CASLPGLAGGPRHEQYF. The CDR3 nucleotides read TGTGCCAGCCTCCCGGGACTAGCGGGAGGGCCTCGGCACGAGCAGTACTTC.